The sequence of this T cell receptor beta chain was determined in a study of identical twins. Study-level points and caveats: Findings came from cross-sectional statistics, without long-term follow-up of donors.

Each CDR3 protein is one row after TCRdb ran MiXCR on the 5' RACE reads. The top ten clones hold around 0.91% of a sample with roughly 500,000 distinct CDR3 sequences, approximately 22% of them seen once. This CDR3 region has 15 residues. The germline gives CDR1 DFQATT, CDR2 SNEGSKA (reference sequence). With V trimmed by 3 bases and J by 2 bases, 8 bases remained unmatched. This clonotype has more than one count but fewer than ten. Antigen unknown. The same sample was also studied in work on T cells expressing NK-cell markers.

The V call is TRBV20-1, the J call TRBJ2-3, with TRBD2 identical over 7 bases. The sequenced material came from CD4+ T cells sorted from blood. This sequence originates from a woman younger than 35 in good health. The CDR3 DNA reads TGCAGTGCTAGGGAGGCTAGCGGTAACACAGATACGCAGTATTTT. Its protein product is CSAREASGNTDTQYF.